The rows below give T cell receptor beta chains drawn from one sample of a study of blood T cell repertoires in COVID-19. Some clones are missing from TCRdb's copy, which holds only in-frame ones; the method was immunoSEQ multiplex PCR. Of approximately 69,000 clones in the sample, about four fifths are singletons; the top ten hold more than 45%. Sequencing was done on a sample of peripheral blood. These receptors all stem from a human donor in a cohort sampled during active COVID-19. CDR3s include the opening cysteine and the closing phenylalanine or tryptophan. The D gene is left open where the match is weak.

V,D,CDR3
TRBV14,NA,CASSQDPPFATNEKLFF
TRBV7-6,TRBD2,CASSHSSGGGNEQFF
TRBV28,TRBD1,CASSPRGTGENQPQHF
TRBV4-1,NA,CASSQDRSPGYGNEQFF
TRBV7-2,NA,CASSLTGGERFIFEQYF
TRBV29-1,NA,CSVGDSGSVNYGYTF
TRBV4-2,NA,CASSQDRVPNSPLHF
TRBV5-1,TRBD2,CASYRGGLTDTQYF
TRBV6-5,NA,CASSRDIQGSEQYF
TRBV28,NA,CASTPFDRSNTEAFF
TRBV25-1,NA,CASSEGPGTPPAETQYF
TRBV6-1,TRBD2,CASSDLAGGYNEQFF
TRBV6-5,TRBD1,CASSYGQGEYEQYF
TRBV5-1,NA,CASSFESGEKLFF
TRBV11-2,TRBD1,CASSFDRDRDYGYTF
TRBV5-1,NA,CASITTPGANVLTF
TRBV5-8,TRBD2,CASSPLLPGLAYHNEQFF
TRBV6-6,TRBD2,CASSYERAGVTYEQYF